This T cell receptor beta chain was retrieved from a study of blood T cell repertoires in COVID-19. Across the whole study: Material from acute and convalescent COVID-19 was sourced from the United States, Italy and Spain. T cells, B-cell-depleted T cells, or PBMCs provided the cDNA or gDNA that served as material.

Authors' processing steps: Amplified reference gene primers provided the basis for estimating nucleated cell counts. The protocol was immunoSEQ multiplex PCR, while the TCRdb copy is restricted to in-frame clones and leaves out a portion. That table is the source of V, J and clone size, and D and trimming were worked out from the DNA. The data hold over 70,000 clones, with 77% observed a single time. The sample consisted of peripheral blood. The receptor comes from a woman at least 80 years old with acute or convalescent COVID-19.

CDR3 sequence reads: CATSSQGALSKNIQYF. The CDR3 DNA follows: TGTGCCACCAGCAGCCAGGGGGCTTTATCCAAAAACATTCAGTACTTC. The chain employs TRBV15 and TRBJ2-4, with 8 bases lining up with TRBD1. V was pared by 3 bases and J by 2 bases, with 6 bases of the junction left unmatched. Germline V gives CDR1 LNHNV, CDR2 YYDKDF (reference sequence). The CDR3 runs to 16 residues.